This T cell receptor beta chain was retrieved from a study of T cell repertoires in cytomegalovirus infection. Study details: Public TCR beta signatures were indicative of both CMV infection and a matching HLA type. Study conclusions and caveats: Dominant in the ex vivo response were TCR beta clonotypes restricted by HLA-C and specific for CMV. CMV carriers having the relevant HLA were flagged by cumulative public TCR beta family frequency.

In TCRdb, the reads were re-called with MiXCR into one record per CDR3 protein. The sample holds roughly 120,000 distinct CDR3 sequences, roughly 30% seen once. V was shortened by 8 bases and J by 2 bases, with 8 bases between the two germline ends. The CDR3 covers 12 residues. Germline lookup yields CDR1 SGHVS and CDR2 FQNEAQ. This clonotype was detected ten times or more. Its antigen is as yet unknown. This rearrangement joins TRBV7-8 to TRBJ2-3; possibly TRBD2 for D (5 bases). The sequence derives from a human donor in good health (CMV status not recorded). Some clones in this sample may be carry-over from other donors' samples. This specimen consisted of CD8+ T cells from cultured PBMCs, obtained from culture after CMV antigen stimulation. The CDR3 bases are TGTGCCAGCCAGCGGCACACAGATACGCAGTATTTT. It encodes CASQRHTDTQYF.